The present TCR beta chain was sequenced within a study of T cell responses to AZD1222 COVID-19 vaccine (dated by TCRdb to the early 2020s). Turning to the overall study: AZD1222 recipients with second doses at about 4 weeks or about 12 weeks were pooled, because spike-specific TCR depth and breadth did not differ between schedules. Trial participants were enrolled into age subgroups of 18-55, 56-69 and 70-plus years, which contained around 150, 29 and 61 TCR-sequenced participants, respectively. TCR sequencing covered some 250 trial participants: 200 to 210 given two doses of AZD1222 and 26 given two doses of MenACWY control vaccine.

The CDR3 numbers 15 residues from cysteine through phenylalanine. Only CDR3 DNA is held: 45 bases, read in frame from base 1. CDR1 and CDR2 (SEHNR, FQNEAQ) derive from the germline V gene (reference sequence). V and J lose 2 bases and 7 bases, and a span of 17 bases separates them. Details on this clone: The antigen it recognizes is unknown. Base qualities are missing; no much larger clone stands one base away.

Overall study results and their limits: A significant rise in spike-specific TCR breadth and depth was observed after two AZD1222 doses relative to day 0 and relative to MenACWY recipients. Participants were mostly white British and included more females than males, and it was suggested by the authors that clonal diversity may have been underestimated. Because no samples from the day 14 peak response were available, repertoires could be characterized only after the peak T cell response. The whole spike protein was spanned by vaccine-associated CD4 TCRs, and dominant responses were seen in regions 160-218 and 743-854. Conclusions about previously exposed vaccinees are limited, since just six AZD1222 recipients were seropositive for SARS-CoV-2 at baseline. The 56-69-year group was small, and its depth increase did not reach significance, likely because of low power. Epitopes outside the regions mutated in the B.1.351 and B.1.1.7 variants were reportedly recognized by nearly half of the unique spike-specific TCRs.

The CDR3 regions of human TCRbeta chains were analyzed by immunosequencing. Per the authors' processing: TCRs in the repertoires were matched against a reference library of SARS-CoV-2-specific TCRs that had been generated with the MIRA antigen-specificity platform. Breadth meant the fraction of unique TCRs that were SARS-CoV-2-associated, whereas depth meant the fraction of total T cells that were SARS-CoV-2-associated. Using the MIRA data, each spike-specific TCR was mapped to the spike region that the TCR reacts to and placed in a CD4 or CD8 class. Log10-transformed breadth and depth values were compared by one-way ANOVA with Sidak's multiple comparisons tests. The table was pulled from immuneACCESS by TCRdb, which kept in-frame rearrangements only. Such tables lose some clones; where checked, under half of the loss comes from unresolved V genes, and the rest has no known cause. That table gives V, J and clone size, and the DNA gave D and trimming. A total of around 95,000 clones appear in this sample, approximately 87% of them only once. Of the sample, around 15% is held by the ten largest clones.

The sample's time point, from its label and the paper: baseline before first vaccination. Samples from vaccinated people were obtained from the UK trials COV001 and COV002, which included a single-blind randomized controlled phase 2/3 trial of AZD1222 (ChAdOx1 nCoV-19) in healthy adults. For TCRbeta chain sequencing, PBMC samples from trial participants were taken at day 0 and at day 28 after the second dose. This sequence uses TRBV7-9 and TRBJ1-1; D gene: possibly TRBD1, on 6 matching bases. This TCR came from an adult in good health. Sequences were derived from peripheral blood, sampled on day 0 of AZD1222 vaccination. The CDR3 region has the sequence CASSLSGTSGGEAFF. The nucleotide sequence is TGTGCCAGCAGCTTATCCGGGACATCGGGGGGTGAAGCTTTCTTT. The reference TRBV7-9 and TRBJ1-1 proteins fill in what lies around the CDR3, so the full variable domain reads DTGVSQNPRHKITKRGQNVTFRCDPISEHNRLYWYRQTLGQGPEFLTYFQNEAQLEKSRLLSDRFSAERPKGSFSTLEIQRTEQGDSAMYLCASSLSGTSGGEAFFGQGTRLTVV.